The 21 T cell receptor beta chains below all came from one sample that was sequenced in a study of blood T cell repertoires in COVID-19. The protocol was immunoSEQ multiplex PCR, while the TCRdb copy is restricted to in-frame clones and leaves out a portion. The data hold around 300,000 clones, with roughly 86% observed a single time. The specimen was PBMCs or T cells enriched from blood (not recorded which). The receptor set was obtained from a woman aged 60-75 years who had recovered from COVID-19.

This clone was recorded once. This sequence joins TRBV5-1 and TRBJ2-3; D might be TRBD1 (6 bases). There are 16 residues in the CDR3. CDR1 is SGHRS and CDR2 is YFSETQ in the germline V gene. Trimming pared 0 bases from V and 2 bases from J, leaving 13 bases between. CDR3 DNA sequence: TGCGCCAGCAGCTTGGCCGCTTTGGGGGCCACAGATACGCAGTATTTT. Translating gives CASSLAALGATDTQYF.

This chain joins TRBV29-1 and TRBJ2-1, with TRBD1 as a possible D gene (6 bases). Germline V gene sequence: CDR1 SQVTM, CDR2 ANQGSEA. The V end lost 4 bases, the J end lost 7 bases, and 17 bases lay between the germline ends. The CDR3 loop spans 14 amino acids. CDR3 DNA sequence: TGCAGCGTTGTACACAGGGTGTTGGCGAATGAGCAGTTCTTC. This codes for CSVVHRVLANEQFF.

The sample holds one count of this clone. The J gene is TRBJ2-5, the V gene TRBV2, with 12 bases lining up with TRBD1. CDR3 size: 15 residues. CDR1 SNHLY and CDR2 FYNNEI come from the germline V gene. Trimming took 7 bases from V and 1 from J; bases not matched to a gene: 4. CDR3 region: CASTRDRGLQETQYF. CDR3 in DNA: TGTGCCAGCACCCGGGACAGGGGGCTCCAAGAGACCCAGTACTTC.

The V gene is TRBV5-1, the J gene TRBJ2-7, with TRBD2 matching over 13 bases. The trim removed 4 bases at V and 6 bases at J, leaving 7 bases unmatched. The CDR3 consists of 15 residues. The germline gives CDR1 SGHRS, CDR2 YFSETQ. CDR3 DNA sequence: TGCGCCAGCAGCAGCGGACTAGCGGGAGCTTCCGAGCAGTACTTC. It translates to CASSSGLAGASEQYF.

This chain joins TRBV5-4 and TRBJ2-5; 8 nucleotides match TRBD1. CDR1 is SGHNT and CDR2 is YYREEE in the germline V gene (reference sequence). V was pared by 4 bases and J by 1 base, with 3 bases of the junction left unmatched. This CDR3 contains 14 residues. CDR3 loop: CASSKGTGQETQYF. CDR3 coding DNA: TGTGCCAGCAGCAAGGGGACAGGCCAAGAGACCCAGTACTTC.

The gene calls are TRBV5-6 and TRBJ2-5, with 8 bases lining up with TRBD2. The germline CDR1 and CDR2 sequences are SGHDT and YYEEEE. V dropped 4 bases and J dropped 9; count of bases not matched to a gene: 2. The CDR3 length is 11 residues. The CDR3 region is CASSNGGAQYF. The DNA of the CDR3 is TGTGCCAGCAGCAACGGGGGGGCCCAGTACTTC.

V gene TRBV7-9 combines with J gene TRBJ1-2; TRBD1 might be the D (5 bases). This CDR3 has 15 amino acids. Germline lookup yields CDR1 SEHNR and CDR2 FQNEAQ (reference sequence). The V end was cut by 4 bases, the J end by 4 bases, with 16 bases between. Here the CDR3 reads CASSYTQSGGYGYTF. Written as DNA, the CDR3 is TGTGCCAGCAGCTACACCCAATCCGGGGGCTATGGCTACACCTTC. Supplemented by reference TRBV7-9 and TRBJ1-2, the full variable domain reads DTGVSQNPRHKITKRGQNVTFRCDPISEHNRLYWYRQTLGQGPEFLTYFQNEAQLEKSRLLSDRFSAERPKGSFSTLEIQRTEQGDSAMYLCASSYTQSGGYGYTFGSGTRLTVV.

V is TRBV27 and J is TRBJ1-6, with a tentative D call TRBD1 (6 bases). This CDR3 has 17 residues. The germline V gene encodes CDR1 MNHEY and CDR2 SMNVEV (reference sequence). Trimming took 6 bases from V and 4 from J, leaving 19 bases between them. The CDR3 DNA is TGTGCCAGCAGCTCGGACAGTCAGTTACTATATAATTCACCCCTCCACTTT. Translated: CASSSDSQLLYNSPLHF.

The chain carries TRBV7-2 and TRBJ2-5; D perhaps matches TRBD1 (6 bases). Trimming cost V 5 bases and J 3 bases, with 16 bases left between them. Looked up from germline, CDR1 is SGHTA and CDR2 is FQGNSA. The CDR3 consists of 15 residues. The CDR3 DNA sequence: TGTGCCAGCAGCGGTTTTACGCAGGGGAAAGAGACCCAGTACTTC. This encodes CASSGFTQGKETQYF.

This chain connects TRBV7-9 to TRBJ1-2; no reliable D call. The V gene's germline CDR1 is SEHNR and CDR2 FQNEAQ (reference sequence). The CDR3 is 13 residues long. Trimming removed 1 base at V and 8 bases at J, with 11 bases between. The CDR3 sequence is CASSLESSNGYTF. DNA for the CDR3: TGTGCCAGCAGCTTAGAGAGCTCCAACGGCTACACCTTC.

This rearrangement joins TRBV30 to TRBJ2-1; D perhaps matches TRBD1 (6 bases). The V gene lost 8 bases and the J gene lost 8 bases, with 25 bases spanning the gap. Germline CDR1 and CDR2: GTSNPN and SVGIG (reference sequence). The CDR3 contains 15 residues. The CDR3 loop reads CAAPSPGTKGYEQFF. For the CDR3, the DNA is TGTGCCGCCCCGAGTCCTGGGACAAAGGGGTATGAGCAGTTCTTC.

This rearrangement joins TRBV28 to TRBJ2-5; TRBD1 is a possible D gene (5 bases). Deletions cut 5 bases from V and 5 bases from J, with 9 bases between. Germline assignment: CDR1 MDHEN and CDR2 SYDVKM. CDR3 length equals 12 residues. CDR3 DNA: TGTGCCAGCAGTCTAGGGGTCGAGACCCAGTACTTC. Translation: CASSLGVETQYF. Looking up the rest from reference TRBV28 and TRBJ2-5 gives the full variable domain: DVKVTQSSRYLVKRTGEKVFLECVQDMDHENMFWYRQDPGLGLRLIYFSYDVKMKEKGDIPEGYSVSREKKERFSLILESASTNQTSMYLCASSLGVETQYFGPGTRLLVL.

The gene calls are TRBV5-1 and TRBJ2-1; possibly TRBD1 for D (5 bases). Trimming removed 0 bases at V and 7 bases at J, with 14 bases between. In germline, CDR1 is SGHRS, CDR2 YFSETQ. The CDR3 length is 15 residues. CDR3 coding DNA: TGCGCCAGCAGCTTGGAACTGGGGCCTGGTAATGAGCAGTTCTTC. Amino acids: CASSLELGPGNEQFF.

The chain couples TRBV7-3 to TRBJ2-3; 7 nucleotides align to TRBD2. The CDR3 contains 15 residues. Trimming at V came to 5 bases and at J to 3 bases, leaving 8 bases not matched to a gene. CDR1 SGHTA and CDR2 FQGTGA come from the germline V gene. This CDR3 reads CASSTRGVGTDTQYF. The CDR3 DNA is TGTGCCAGCAGCACCCGGGGGGTTGGTACAGATACGCAGTATTTT.

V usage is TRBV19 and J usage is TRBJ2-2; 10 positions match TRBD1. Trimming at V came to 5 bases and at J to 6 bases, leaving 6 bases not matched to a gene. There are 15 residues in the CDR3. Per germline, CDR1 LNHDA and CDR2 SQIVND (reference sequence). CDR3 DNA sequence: TGTGCCAGTAGTGTTGGACAGGGGGGCCCCGGGGAGCTGTTTTTT. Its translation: CASSVGQGGPGELFF.

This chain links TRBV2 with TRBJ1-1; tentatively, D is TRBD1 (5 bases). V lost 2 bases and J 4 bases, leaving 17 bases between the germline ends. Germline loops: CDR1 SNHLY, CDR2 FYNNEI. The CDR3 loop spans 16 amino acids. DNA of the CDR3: TGTGCCAGCAGTGAACTGGGGACCCCGGGGGGCACTGAAGCTTTCTTT. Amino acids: CASSELGTPGGTEAFF.

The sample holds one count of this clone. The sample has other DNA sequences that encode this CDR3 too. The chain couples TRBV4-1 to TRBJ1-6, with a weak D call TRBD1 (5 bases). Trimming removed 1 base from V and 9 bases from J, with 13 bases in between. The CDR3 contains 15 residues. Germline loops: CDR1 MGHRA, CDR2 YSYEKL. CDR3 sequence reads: CASSQVGQGGSPLHF. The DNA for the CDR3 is TGCGCCAGCAGCCAAGTGGGCCAGGGTGGTTCACCCCTCCACTTT.

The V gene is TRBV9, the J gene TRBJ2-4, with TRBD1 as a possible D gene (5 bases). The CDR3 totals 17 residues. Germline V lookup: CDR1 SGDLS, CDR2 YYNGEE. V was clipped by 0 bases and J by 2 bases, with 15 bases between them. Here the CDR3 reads CASSVGWQGFTKNIQYF. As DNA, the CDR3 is TGTGCCAGCAGCGTAGGGTGGCAGGGTTTCACCAAAAACATTCAGTACTTC.

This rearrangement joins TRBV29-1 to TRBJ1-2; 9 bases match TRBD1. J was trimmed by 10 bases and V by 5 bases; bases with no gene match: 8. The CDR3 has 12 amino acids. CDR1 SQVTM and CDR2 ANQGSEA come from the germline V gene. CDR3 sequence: CSVTGQGVAYTF. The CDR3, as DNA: TGCAGCGTTACGGGACAGGGAGTAGCCTACACCTTC.

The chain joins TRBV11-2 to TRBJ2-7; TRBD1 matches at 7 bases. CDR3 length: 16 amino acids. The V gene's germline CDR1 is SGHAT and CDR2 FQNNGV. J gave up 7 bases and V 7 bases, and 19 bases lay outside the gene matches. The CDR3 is CASTLGAGTVSWEQYF. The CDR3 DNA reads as TGTGCCAGCACCCTAGGGGCCGGGACAGTTTCATGGGAGCAGTACTTC.

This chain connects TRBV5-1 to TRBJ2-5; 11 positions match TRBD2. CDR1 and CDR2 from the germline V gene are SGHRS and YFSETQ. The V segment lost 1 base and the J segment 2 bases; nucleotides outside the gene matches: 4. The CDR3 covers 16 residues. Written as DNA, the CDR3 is TGCGCCAGCAGCTTGAGAGGGACTAGCGGACAAGAGACCCAGTACTTC. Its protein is CASSLRGTSGQETQYF.